This T cell receptor beta chain was sequenced during a study of T cell repertoires in cytomegalovirus infection. Looking at the study overall: Indications came from public TCR beta signatures; they pointed to CMV infection and to a matching HLA type.

TCRdb reanalysed the reads using MiXCR and keeps one entry per CDR3 protein. The sample consists of more than 500,000 distinct CDR3 sequences, 16% of them appearing once. Study results and caveats: HLA-C-restricted CMV clonotypes gave the most frequent clonotype in two of eight donors.

This clonotype was recorded at least ten times. The antigen is unknown. This receptor was obtained from a human donor in good health (CMV status not recorded). Some clones in this sample may be carry-over from other donors' samples. Sequenced: CD8+ T cells from PBMCs.

In DNA, the CDR3 is TGCGCCAGCAGTGTAGGAATCTACAATGAGCAGTTCTTC. Encoded protein: CASSVGIYNEQFF. The chain uses TRBV10-2 and TRBJ2-1; D is unclear. The CDR3 consists of 13 residues. Germline-derived CDR1 and CDR2 are WSHSY and SAAADI. Deletions cut 4 bases from V and 3 bases from J, with 7 bases between.